The subject of this entry is one TCR beta chain. This specimen belongs to a study of blood T cell repertoires in COVID-19. Original processing methods: How many nucleated cells were present was estimated from reference gene primer amplification. Assay used: immunoSEQ multiplex PCR; TCRdb lists only in-frame clones, some missing. The DNA gave D and trimming, while V, J and clone size come from that table. Of about 54,000 clones listed, 81% are singletons. The CDR3 has 15 amino acids. Germline lookup yields CDR1 SGHVS and CDR2 FNYEAQ. Trimming cost V 4 bases and J 5 bases, with 15 bases left between them.

The sequenced material came from peripheral blood. The chain combines TRBV7-6 with TRBJ1-5, with TRBD1 as a possible D gene (5 bases). The sequence derives from a woman aged 55-70 years with acute or convalescent COVID-19. CDR3 region: CASSSGAGRYQPQHF. CDR3 nucleotide sequence: TGTGCCAGCAGCTCCGGGGCGGGGAGATATCAGCCCCAGCATTTT.